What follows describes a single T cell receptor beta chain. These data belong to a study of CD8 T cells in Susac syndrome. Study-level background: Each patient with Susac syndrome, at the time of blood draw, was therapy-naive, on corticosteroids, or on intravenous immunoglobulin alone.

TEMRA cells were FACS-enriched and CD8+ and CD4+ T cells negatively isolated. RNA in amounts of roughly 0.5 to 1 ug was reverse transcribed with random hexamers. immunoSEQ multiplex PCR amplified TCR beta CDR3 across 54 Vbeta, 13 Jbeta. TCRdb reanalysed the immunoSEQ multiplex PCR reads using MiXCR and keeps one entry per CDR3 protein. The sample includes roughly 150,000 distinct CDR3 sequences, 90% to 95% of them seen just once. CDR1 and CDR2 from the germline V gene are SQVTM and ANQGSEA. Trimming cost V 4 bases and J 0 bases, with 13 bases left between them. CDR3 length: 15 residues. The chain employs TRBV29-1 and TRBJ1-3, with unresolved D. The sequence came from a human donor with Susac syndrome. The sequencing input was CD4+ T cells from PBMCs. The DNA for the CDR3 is TGCAGCGTTGGGGTCACGACCCCCTCTGGAAACACCATATATTTT. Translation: CSVGVTTPSGNTIYF.